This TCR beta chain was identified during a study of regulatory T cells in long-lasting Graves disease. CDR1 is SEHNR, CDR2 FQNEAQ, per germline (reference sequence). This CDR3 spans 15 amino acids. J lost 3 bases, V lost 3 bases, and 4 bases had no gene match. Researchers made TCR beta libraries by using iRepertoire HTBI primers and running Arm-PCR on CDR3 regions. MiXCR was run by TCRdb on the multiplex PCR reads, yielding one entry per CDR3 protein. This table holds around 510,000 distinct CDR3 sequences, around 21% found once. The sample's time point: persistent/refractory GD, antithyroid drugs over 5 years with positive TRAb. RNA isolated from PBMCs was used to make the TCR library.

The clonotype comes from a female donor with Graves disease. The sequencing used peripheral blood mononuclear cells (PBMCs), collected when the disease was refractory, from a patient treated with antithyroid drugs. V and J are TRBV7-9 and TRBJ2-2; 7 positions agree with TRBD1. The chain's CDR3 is CASSFPDRDTGELFF. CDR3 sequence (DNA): TGTGCCAGCAGCTTCCCCGACAGGGACACCGGGGAGCTGTTTTTT.